One and the same sample provided the 29 T cell receptor beta chains below, sequenced in a study of memory CD4+ T cells and cytomegalovirus serostatus. Data came from immunoSEQ multiplex PCR; TCRdb stores just in-frame clones and leaves some out. The sample lists about 61,000 clones; approximately 85% were seen once. Single viable CD3+CD4+CD8-CD45RO+ cells were sorted as the memory CD4+ T cells. The sequencing sample was made of memory CD4+ T cells from blood. Receptors originate from an adult in good health and CMV-seronegative.

The J gene is TRBJ1-1, the V gene TRBV7-9; possibly TRBD1 for D (5 bases). In germline, CDR1 is SEHNR, CDR2 FQNEAQ (reference sequence). With 1 base removed from V and 4 bases from J, the gap between germline ends came to 10 bases. The CDR3 contains 14 residues. The CDR3 bases are TGTGCCAGCAGCTTAGTCGGTGGGGGCACTGAAGCTTTCTTT. It translates to CASSLVGGGTEAFF. Full variable domain (rest looked up from reference TRBV7-9 and TRBJ1-1): DTGVSQNPRHKITKRGQNVTFRCDPISEHNRLYWYRQTLGQGPEFLTYFQNEAQLEKSRLLSDRFSAERPKGSFSTLEIQRTEQGDSAMYLCASSLVGGGTEAFFGQGTRLTVV.

This clone has a single count. V and J are TRBV30 and TRBJ2-3; 7 nucleotides agree with TRBD2. The CDR3 is 13 residues long. Germline V gives CDR1 GTSNPN, CDR2 SVGIG (reference sequence). V was pared by 5 bases and J by 4 bases, with 6 bases of the junction left unmatched. CDR3 DNA sequence: TGTGCCTGGTGGGCGGCGGGAGCAGATACGCAGTATTTT. The encoded protein is CAWWAAGADTQYF.

The rearrangement links TRBV4-1 to TRBJ2-2, with D unclear. The CDR3 totals 13 residues. Trimming removed 1 base at V and 5 bases at J, with 5 bases between. Germline CDR1 MGHRA, CDR2 YSYEKL. CDR3 region: CASSQVRTGELFF. As DNA, the CDR3 is TGCGCCAGCAGCCAAGTAAGGACCGGGGAGCTGTTTTTT.

The V call is TRBV28, the J call TRBJ1-1; D is perhaps TRBD1 (5 bases). The CDR3 covers 14 residues. From germline, CDR1 is MDHEN and CDR2 SYDVKM. The V gene lost 2 bases and the J gene lost 3 bases, with 10 bases spanning the gap. The CDR3 nucleotides are TGTGCCAGCAGTTTACCAGGGTTTTACACTGAAGCTTTCTTT. Protein sequence: CASSLPGFYTEAFF.

The rearrangement links TRBV19 to TRBJ1-5, with TRBD1 matching over 9 bases. This CDR3 has 17 residues. CDR1 and CDR2 from the germline V gene are LNHDA and SQIVND (reference sequence). V lost 4 bases to trimming and J lost 1 base; unmatched junction nucleotides: 8. CDR3 loop: CASSTSPGTGSNQPQHF. CDR3 bases: TGTGCCAGTAGTACGAGCCCCGGGACAGGGAGCAATCAGCCCCAGCATTTT.

The table lists this clone with a few counts. CDR3 region: CASSDPGQGAHFGYTF. CDR3 sequence (DNA): TGTGCCAGCAGTGACCCAGGACAGGGGGCCCACTTCGGCTACACCTTC. This rearrangement joins TRBV2 to TRBJ1-2; 11 bases line up with TRBD1. There are 16 residues in the CDR3. Germline assignment: CDR1 SNHLY and CDR2 FYNNEI. The V and J ends lost 3 bases and 8 bases, in that order; junction bases with no gene match: 11. The full variable domain, with the rest looked up from reference TRBV2 and TRBJ1-2, is EPEVTQTPSHQVTQMGQEVILRCVPISNHLYFYWYRQILGQKVEFLVSFYNNEISEKSEIFDDQFSVERPDGSNFTLKIRSTKLEDSAMYFCASSDPGQGAHFGYTFGSGTRLTVV.

This chain links TRBV5-8 with TRBJ1-5; perhaps TRBD1 as D (5 bases). The CDR3 covers 16 residues. V dropped 3 bases and J dropped 1 base, with 14 bases sitting between them. Germline V gives CDR1 SGHTS, CDR2 YDEGEE. The CDR3 loop is CASSSTTGRSNQPQHF. CDR3 nucleotide sequence: TGTGCCAGCAGCTCGACAACGGGACGGAGCAATCAGCCCCAGCATTTT.

The rearrangement links TRBV10-3 to TRBJ1-5; a possible D gene is TRBD1 (5 bases). V lost 2 bases, J lost 7 bases, and 15 bases lay in between. This CDR3 spans 15 amino acids. Germline CDR1 is ENHRY and CDR2 is SYGVKD. This CDR3 reads CAISEPDSPSQPQHF. DNA of the CDR3: TGTGCCATCAGTGAGCCCGACAGCCCTAGCCAGCCCCAGCATTTT.

Only a few counts were recorded for this clone. The V and J genes are TRBV29-1 and TRBJ2-1, with TRBD2 matching over 9 bases. This CDR3 is 18 amino acids long. Germline CDR1 is SQVTM and CDR2 is ANQGSEA. V trimming: 6 bases; J trimming: 0 bases; junction bases outside the gene matches: 15. The CDR3 reads CSVGSLRLAASSYNEQFF. CDR3 nucleotide sequence: TGCAGCGTGGGGAGTTTGAGACTAGCGGCGAGCTCCTACAATGAGCAGTTCTTC.

The V call is TRBV11-3, the J call TRBJ2-7, with D possibly being TRBD1 (5 bases). V dropped 5 bases and J dropped 6 bases, with 17 bases sitting between them. From germline, CDR1 is SGHNT and CDR2 YENEEA. CDR3 size: 14 residues. CDR3 coding DNA: TGTGCCAGCAGCCCCGACCGCAGGGTAGGCGAGCAGTACTTC. The encoded protein is CASSPDRRVGEQYF.

The rearrangement joins TRBV5-1 to TRBJ2-7, with 9 bases matching TRBD1. Germline V gene data show CDR1 as SGHRS and CDR2 as YFSETQ. This CDR3 region has 14 residues. Unmatched junction bases numbered 7, after V lost 3 bases and J lost 6 bases. CDR3 residues: CASSSGTGMGEQYF. The CDR3 bases are TGCGCCAGCAGCTCGGGGACAGGGATGGGCGAGCAGTACTTC.

This chain joins TRBV28 and TRBJ2-5; D might be TRBD2 (6 bases). There are 15 residues in the CDR3. Germline values: CDR1 MDHEN, CDR2 SYDVKM. Trimming took 2 bases from V and 2 from J, leaving 12 bases between them. CDR3 nucleotides: TGTGCCAGCAGTTTAGGGGGGTCTTGGCAAGAGACCCAGTACTTC. It specifies CASSLGGSWQETQYF.

The chain links TRBV5-1 to TRBJ2-1; 7 nucleotides line up with TRBD2. V lost 4 bases and J lost 2; bases outside the gene matches: 3. The CDR3 runs 14 residues. The germline CDR1 and CDR2 sequences are SGHRS and YFSETQ. CDR3 sequence (DNA): TGCGCCAGCAGCAGGGGAGGGACCTACAATGAGCAGTTCTTC. Protein product: CASSRGGTYNEQFF.

The chain couples TRBV6-1 to TRBJ1-1; no clear D gene. The germline V gene has CDR1 MNHNS and CDR2 SASEGT. This CDR3 contains 17 residues. Trimming took off 1 base at V and 1 base at J, with 16 bases between the two ends. CDR3 nucleotides: TGTGCCAGCAGTGAAGTCGGAATTTTCAGTAAGAACACTGAAGCTTTCTTT. It encodes CASSEVGIFSKNTEAFF.

This clone was detected only a few times. The genes are TRBV2 and TRBJ2-3; D is perhaps TRBD1 or TRBD2 (5 bases each). Germline V gene data show CDR1 as SNHLY and CDR2 as FYNNEI. The CDR3 runs to 12 residues. Trimming removed 3 bases at V and 8 bases at J, with 9 bases between. The CDR3 DNA sequence: TGTGCCAGCAGTGATTTGGGACCTACGCAGTATTTT. It encodes CASSDLGPTQYF.

This chain links TRBV4-1 with TRBJ2-5; D might be TRBD2 (5 bases). Germline lookup yields CDR1 MGHRA and CDR2 YSYEKL. This CDR3 has 14 residues. Trimming shortened V by 1 base and J by 2 bases, and 8 bases separated the two germline ends. The CDR3 region has the DNA TGCGCCAGCAGCCAAGCGGGGTGGCAAGAGACCCAGTACTTC. Translating it yields CASSQAGWQETQYF.

A single count supports this clone. The V call is TRBV5-6, the J call TRBJ1-3; D gene ambiguous. With 0 bases removed from V and 7 bases from J, the gap between germline ends came to 14 bases. Germline V gene sequence: CDR1 SGHDT, CDR2 YYEEEE. This CDR3 spans 15 amino acids. The CDR3 loop reads CASSLGVEAANTIYF. The DNA for the CDR3 is TGTGCCAGCAGCTTGGGGGTCGAGGCGGCGAACACCATATATTTT. The complete variable domain, with remaining parts taken from reference TRBV5-6 and TRBJ1-3, reads DAGVTQSPTHLIKTRGQQVTLRCSPKSGHDTVSWYQQALGQGPQFIFQYYEEEERQRGNFPDRFSGHQFPNYSSELNVNALLLGDSALYLCASSLGVEAANTIYFGEGSWLTVV.

V is TRBV5-1 and J is TRBJ2-3, with D possibly being TRBD2 (5 bases). CDR3 length equals 15 residues. V was pared by 0 bases and J by 4 bases, with 12 bases between. Germline loops: CDR1 SGHRS, CDR2 YFSETQ. The CDR3 reads CASSLGVLAPDTQYF. As DNA, the CDR3 is TGCGCCAGCAGCTTGGGAGTCCTAGCCCCAGATACGCAGTATTTT.

This clone was found once. The chain uses TRBV5-1 and TRBJ2-2; D gene ambiguous. Germline V gene data show CDR1 as SGHRS and CDR2 as YFSETQ. This CDR3 has 13 amino acids. V lost 3 bases and J 8 bases, leaving 11 bases between the germline ends. The CDR3 nucleotides are TGCGCCAGCAGCTCCGCTAGGGTGGGGGAGCTGTTTTTT. As protein: CASSSARVGELFF.

This chain links TRBV6-4 with TRBJ2-2, with a weak D call TRBD2 (5 bases). Deletions cut 3 bases from V and 3 bases from J, with 5 bases between. The CDR3 sequence is 13 residues long. Germline V gene lookup returns CDR1 MRHNA and CDR2 SNTAGT. In nucleotides, the CDR3 is TGTGCCAGCAGTGAGCGGGACACCGGGGAGCTGTTTTTT. It translates to CASSERDTGELFF.

This clone was detected once. This rearrangement joins TRBV11-2 to TRBJ2-7; 10 nucleotides align to TRBD2. This CDR3 is built from 15 residues. J was trimmed by 5 bases and V by 0 bases; bases with no gene match: 4. CDR1 is SGHAT and CDR2 is FQNNGV in the germline V gene. The CDR3 region has the DNA TGTGCCAGCAGCTTAGATCTAGCGGGAGTCCACGAGCAGTACTTC. It codes for CASSLDLAGVHEQYF. Drawing the rest from reference TRBV11-2 and TRBJ2-7, the complete variable domain is EAGVAQSPRYKIIEKRQSVAFWCNPISGHATLYWYQQILGQGPKLLIQFQNNGVVDDSQLPKDRFSAERLKGVDSTLKIQPAKLEDSAVYLCASSLDLAGVHEQYFGPGTRLTVT.

The chain joins TRBV7-6 to TRBJ1-5, with D uncertain. CDR3 size: 14 residues. The V gene lost 6 bases and the J gene lost 3 bases, with 12 bases spanning the gap. CDR1 and CDR2 (germline): SGHVS, FNYEAQ. The CDR3 loop is CASRSGHLNQPQHF. The CDR3 nucleotides are TGTGCCAGCAGATCGGGCCACCTCAATCAGCCCCAGCATTTT.

The rearrangement links TRBV29-1 to TRBJ2-5, with TRBD2 as a possible D gene (6 bases). CDR3 size: 14 residues. V lost 3 bases to trimming and J lost 4 bases, with 15 bases between them. The germline CDR1 and CDR2 sequences are SQVTM and ANQGSEA. CDR3 nucleotide sequence: TGCAGCGTTGATGGCGGGGCCGGGGGAGAGACCCAGTACTTC. Its protein is CSVDGGAGGETQYF.

The V gene is TRBV7-2, the J gene TRBJ2-4; D unresolved. Trimming cost V 1 base and J 7 bases, with 11 bases left between them. The CDR3 is 14 amino acids. Per the germline V gene, CDR1 is SGHTA and CDR2 is FQGNSA. As DNA, the CDR3 is TGTGCCAGCAGCTTAGATCGGACCAGGAACATTCAGTACTTC. This encodes CASSLDRTRNIQYF.

This rearrangement joins TRBV2 to TRBJ2-4; D may match TRBD1 or TRBD2 (5 bases each). The germline V and J ends were trimmed by 3 bases and 0 bases, with 9 bases remaining between them. The germline CDR1 and CDR2 sequences are SNHLY and FYNNEI. The CDR3 is 15 residues long. This chain's CDR3 is CASSDEGLAKNIQYF. The CDR3 nucleotides are TGTGCCAGCAGTGACGAGGGGTTAGCCAAAAACATTCAGTACTTC.

Details on this clone: The same CDR3 arises from other DNA sequences in this sample as well. The V call is TRBV7-9, the J call TRBJ1-1, with D unclear. Trimming pared 3 bases from V and 1 base from J, leaving 6 bases between. Germline V gene data show CDR1 as SEHNR and CDR2 as FQNEAQ (reference sequence). The CDR3 has 13 residues. CDR3: CASSLTTNTEAFF. DNA of the CDR3: TGTGCCAGCAGCTTGACTACGAACACTGAAGCTTTCTTT.

The chain uses TRBV28 and TRBJ2-7; the match to TRBD1 covers 7 bases. From germline, CDR1 is MDHEN and CDR2 SYDVKM. This CDR3 spans 14 amino acids. Trimming at V came to 4 bases and at J to 5 bases, leaving 8 bases not matched to a gene. For the CDR3, the DNA is TGTGCCAGCAGTTATGACTACAGGGGCAACGAGCAGTACTTC. This gives the protein CASSYDYRGNEQYF.

V gene TRBV5-1 combines with J gene TRBJ1-6; D gene uncertain. V was shortened by 5 bases and J by 9 bases, with 15 bases between the two germline ends. The germline gives CDR1 SGHRS, CDR2 YFSETQ. The CDR3 length is 14 residues. The chain's CDR3 is CASRPGPTGSPLHF. The CDR3 DNA is TGCGCCAGCAGACCAGGACCCACTGGTTCACCCCTCCACTTT.

The chain recombines TRBV18 with TRBJ1-4; D unclear. Between the trimmed V and J ends, which lost 5 bases and 3 bases, there was a span of 7 bases. CDR3 length: 13 amino acids. From germline, CDR1 is KGHSH and CDR2 LQKENI. The CDR3 reads CASSRSANEKLFF. The CDR3 nucleotides read TGTGCCAGCTCAAGATCTGCTAATGAAAAACTGTTTTTT.